The present T cell receptor beta chain was sequenced within a study of blood T cell repertoires in COVID-19. At the level of the study: Acute-phase and convalescent COVID-19 samples originated in the United States, Italy and Spain.

Authors' methods: Reference gene primer amplification yielded estimated nucleated cell counts. Repertoires were generated with immunoSEQ multiplex PCR, while TCRdb's copy carries only in-frame clones and drops some. V and J calls and clone size follow that table, whereas D and trimming were derived from the DNA. Among 200,000 or so clones listed, about 85% were seen once. Per germline, CDR1 LGHNA and CDR2 YNFKEQ. V lost 0 bases and J 4 bases, leaving 18 bases between the germline ends. There are 17 residues in the CDR3. What was sequenced was peripheral blood. The receptor comes from a woman in her sixties who had recovered from COVID-19. The chain recombines TRBV4-2 with TRBJ1-2; maybe TRBD1 (5 bases). CDR3 sequence: CASSQDGGLGRPYGYTF. The CDR3 bases are TGTGCCAGCAGCCAAGACGGGGGTTTGGGGAGACCCTATGGCTACACCTTC.